This T cell receptor (beta chain) came from a study of vaccination and CD4 T cells after COVID-19. About the research overall: Participants were administered two doses of either the BNT162b2 or the mRNA-1273 vaccine.

This clonotype came up once. Its antigen is unknown. The germline V gene has CDR1 SGHNT and CDR2 YYREEE (reference sequence). V gave up 4 bases and J gave up 7 bases, with 20 bases separating them. This CDR3 has 15 residues. Treatment in this sample: roughly 11-day PBMC culture with coronavirus spike peptide pools or control peptides (ViraFEST assay). The study sequenced cultured CD4+ T cell DNA using the Oncomine TCR Beta short-read assay. TCRdb reanalysed the PCR reads using MiXCR and keeps one entry per CDR3 protein. The data hold around 20,000 distinct CDR3 sequences, with around 70% observed a single time.

V usage is TRBV5-4 and J usage is TRBJ1-1; TRBD1 is a possible D gene (5 bases). What was sequenced was CD4+ T cells from blood, cultured in vitro. The TCR was taken from a human donor who had recovered from COVID-19. The chain's CDR3 is CASSVTQGLRSEAFF. CDR3 DNA: TGTGCCAGCAGCGTGACCCAGGGACTTCGGAGTGAAGCTTTCTTT.